The 26 T cell receptor beta chains in this list originate from one sample, sequenced in a study of cytomegalovirus exposure and HLA in healthy donors. PCR was performed using 60 Vbeta and 13 Jbeta primers. Profiling relied on immunoSEQ multiplex PCR, and the TCRdb table lists in-frame clones only, not all of them. Among about 100,000 clones, 82% were seen once, and the ten largest hold roughly 2.6%. Sequencing was done on a sample of PBMCs. The receptors here all came from a man aged 25 to 45 in good health and CMV-seropositive.

This chain links TRBV6-5 with TRBJ1-1; D gene ambiguous. The CDR3 is made up of 14 amino acids. Trimming cost V 8 bases and J 4 bases, with 17 bases left between them. The V gene's germline CDR1 is MNHEY and CDR2 SVGAGI. The DNA of the CDR3 is TGTGCCAGCTTGCGGTCTTCTGTTGGCACTGAAGCTTTCTTT. This gives the protein CASLRSSVGTEAFF.

This clone occurred a few times. The V and J genes are TRBV9 and TRBJ2-3, with D hard to call. V lost 4 bases and J lost 6, with 9 bases in between. Germline CDR1 SGDLS, CDR2 YYNGEE. The CDR3 has 12 amino acids. Written as DNA, the CDR3 is TGTGCCAGCAGCCTAGGGCCGGATACGCAGTATTTT. It is translated as CASSLGPDTQYF.

This chain links TRBV12-1 with TRBJ2-1; the table assigns TRBD2, which was not confirmed against the DNA. TRBV12-1 is designated a pseudogene. The length of the CDR3 is 10 residues. In nucleotides, the CDR3 is TGTGCCAGCACCCTAATTCGGCAGTTCTTC. Residues: CASTLIRQFF.

This clone was counted a single time. The chain has TRBV18 and TRBJ2-5, with D perhaps TRBD2 (5 bases). The V end was cut by 0 bases, the J end by 5 bases, with 13 bases between. CDR3 size: 15 residues. Germline lookup yields CDR1 KGHSH and CDR2 LQKENI. Here the CDR3 DNA reads TGTGCCAGCTCACCACCCGGGAATCTTGTCGAGACCCAGTACTTC. This gives the protein CASSPPGNLVETQYF.

V gene TRBV11-2 combines with J gene TRBJ2-7; the match to TRBD2 covers 10 bases. Germline V CDR1 and CDR2: SGHAT, FQNNGV. The J segment lost 3 bases and the V segment lost 8 bases, leaving 4 bases of the junction unmatched. This CDR3 contains 13 residues. CDR3 nucleotides: TGTGCCAGCGGCCTAGCGGGGGTCTACGAGCAGTACTTC. Protein: CASGLAGVYEQYF.

Here the CDR3 DNA reads TGTGCCAGCAGTTACGGGGGGACAGCCTATGGCTACACCTTC. Its translation: CASSYGGTAYGYTF. The V gene is TRBV6-5, the J gene TRBJ1-2; 7 bases align to TRBD1. The V gene end was trimmed by 2 bases and the J gene end by 4 bases; junction bases not matched to a gene: 4. The CDR3 extends over 14 amino acids. CDR1 and CDR2 from the germline V gene are MNHEY and SVGAGI.

The V call is TRBV2, the J call TRBJ1-2; D is possibly TRBD1 (6 bases). This CDR3 is 15 amino acids long. Per germline, CDR1 SNHLY and CDR2 FYNNEI. Between the trimmed V and J ends, which lost 6 bases and 1 base, there was a span of 15 bases. CDR3 loop: CASRPRGQRNYGYTF. The CDR3 bases are TGTGCCAGCAGACCAAGGGGACAACGTAACTATGGCTACACCTTC.

This chain joins TRBV27 and TRBJ1-2; 9 bases align to TRBD1. With V trimmed by 5 bases and J by 4 bases, 5 bases remained unmatched. Germline CDR1 and CDR2: MNHEY and SMNVEV (reference sequence). The CDR3 is made up of 14 amino acids. In DNA form, the CDR3 reads TGTGCCAGCAGTCCGTGGGACAGGGTCTATGGCTACACCTTC. Protein: CASSPWDRVYGYTF.

This chain connects TRBV10-3 to TRBJ1-6; no clear D gene. CDR1 ENHRY and CDR2 SYGVKD come from the germline V gene. Trimming removed 4 bases at V and 7 bases at J, with 14 bases between. The length of the CDR3 is 15 residues. The CDR3 bases are TGTGCCATCAGTGTTTCGGCGGGCGCGAATTCACCCCTCCACTTT. Protein: CAISVSAGANSPLHF.

This chain connects TRBV6-1 to TRBJ1-1; no definite D call. CDR3 size: 13 residues. Trimming took off 6 bases at V and 0 bases at J, with 8 bases between the two ends. CDR1 is MNHNS, CDR2 SASEGT, per germline. CDR3 sequence: CASSVDMNTEAFF. The CDR3 DNA follows: TGTGCCAGCAGCGTAGACATGAACACTGAAGCTTTCTTT.

The chain couples TRBV18 to TRBJ2-1; D is possibly TRBD1 (5 bases). V lost 2 bases and J 6 bases, leaving 20 bases between the germline ends. CDR3 size: 17 residues. Germline loops: CDR1 KGHSH, CDR2 LQKENI. CDR3 amino acids: CASSPIEQGLMGNEQFF. CDR3 in DNA: TGTGCCAGCTCACCAATTGAGCAGGGCTTAATGGGCAATGAGCAGTTCTTC.

This chain uses TRBV6-1 with TRBJ2-3; 8 positions match TRBD2. Trimming removed 3 bases from V and 3 bases from J; junction bases left unmatched: 11. CDR3 length equals 17 residues. The V gene's germline CDR1 is MNHNS and CDR2 SASEGT. CDR3 in amino acids: CASSDAAGGARTDTQYF. CDR3 DNA: TGTGCCAGCAGTGACGCCGCGGGGGGCGCAAGGACAGATACGCAGTATTTT.

This chain links TRBV23-1 with TRBJ1-4; the match to TRBD1 covers 10 bases. TRBV23-1 is recorded as an ORF, its role being uncertain. The CDR3 is 15 residues long. V was clipped by 7 bases and J by 8 bases; unmatched bases: 10. CDR3 DNA sequence: TGCGCCAGCACCTACGCGACAGGGGGCGGGGAAAAACTGTTTTTT. Translating it yields CASTYATGGGEKLFF.

V and J are TRBV5-6 and TRBJ1-6; D not certain. CDR3 length: 13 residues. Germline-derived CDR1 and CDR2 are SGHDT and YYEEEE. Trimming took off 7 bases at V and 4 bases at J, with 9 bases between the two ends. The CDR3 loop is CASRQMYNSPLHF. CDR3 nucleotides: TGTGCCAGCCGTCAGATGTATAATTCACCCCTCCACTTT. The variable domain in full, completed from reference TRBV5-6 and TRBJ1-6, reads DAGVTQSPTHLIKTRGQQVTLRCSPKSGHDTVSWYQQALGQGPQFIFQYYEEEERQRGNFPDRFSGHQFPNYSSELNVNALLLGDSALYLCASRQMYNSPLHFGNGTRLTVT.

The CDR3 protein is CASRPTGSGANVLTF. For the CDR3, the DNA is TGTGCCAGCAGACCAACAGGCTCTGGGGCCAACGTCCTGACTTTC. The chain links TRBV6-5 to TRBJ2-6; TRBD1 might be the D (5 bases). V was pared by 6 bases and J by 0 bases, with 9 bases between. The CDR3 is 15 amino acids. Germline CDR1 MNHEY, CDR2 SVGAGI.

The chain couples TRBV6-5 to TRBJ1-6; TRBD1 matches 9 bases. The trim removed 5 bases at V and 7 bases at J, leaving 3 bases unmatched. CDR1 and CDR2 (germline): MNHEY, SVGAGI. The CDR3 is 14 residues long. CDR3 protein: CASSLTGGNSPLHF. The CDR3 bases are TGTGCCAGCAGTCTGACAGGGGGGAATTCACCCCTCCACTTT.

This clone was counted a single time. V usage is TRBV5-6 and J usage is TRBJ1-5; 9 positions agree with TRBD1. Germline V CDR1 and CDR2: SGHDT, YYEEEE. The CDR3 loop spans 13 amino acids. With 4 bases clipped from V and 8 bases from J, the junction kept 4 bases outside the gene matches. The CDR3 spells CASSGQGKKPQHF. CDR3 nucleotide sequence: TGTGCCAGCAGCGGACAGGGGAAGAAGCCCCAGCATTTT. Variable domain in full (rest from reference TRBV5-6 and TRBJ1-5): DAGVTQSPTHLIKTRGQQVTLRCSPKSGHDTVSWYQQALGQGPQFIFQYYEEEERQRGNFPDRFSGHQFPNYSSELNVNALLLGDSALYLCASSGQGKKPQHFGDGTRLSIL.

V and J are TRBV18 and TRBJ1-2; maybe TRBD1 (5 bases). Germline CDR1 KGHSH, CDR2 LQKENI. The CDR3 sequence is 15 residues long. With 1 base removed from V and 7 bases from J, the gap between germline ends came to 16 bases. The CDR3 reads CASSPLAASGGGYTF. The CDR3 DNA reads TGTGCCAGCTCACCACTCGCGGCATCGGGGGGTGGCTACACCTTC.

The chain employs TRBV6-6 and TRBJ2-5, with D perhaps TRBD2 (5 bases). Germline CDR1 is MNHNY and CDR2 is SVGAGI (reference sequence). This CDR3 spans 14 amino acids. The V end lost 6 bases, the J end lost 1 base, and 12 bases lay between the germline ends. The CDR3: CASRLEAIQETQYF. CDR3 DNA sequence: TGTGCCAGCAGACTAGAGGCGATCCAAGAGACCCAGTACTTC.

The chain couples TRBV5-3 to TRBJ2-3; D call uncertain. TRBV5-3 is recorded as an ORF, its role being uncertain. The V gene lost 0 bases and the J gene lost 6 bases, with 8 bases spanning the gap. This CDR3 spans 13 amino acids. Written as DNA, the CDR3 is TGTGCCAGAAGCTTGGCCGGTTGGGATACGCAGTATTTT. Translating gives CARSLAGWDTQYF.

The chain carries TRBV27 and TRBJ2-2; D may be TRBD1 (5 bases). Trimming pared 11 bases from V and 0 bases from J, leaving 10 bases between. The CDR3 has 13 residues. Germline loops: CDR1 MNHEY, CDR2 SMNVEV (reference sequence). The CDR3 spells CAVQVPNTGELFF. The DNA of the CDR3 is TGTGCCGTACAGGTCCCGAACACCGGGGAGCTGTTTTTT.

The V call is TRBV27, the J call TRBJ1-1; the D gene is possibly TRBD1 (6 bases). Trimming took off 3 bases at V and 4 bases at J, with 15 bases between the two ends. The germline V gene encodes CDR1 MNHEY and CDR2 SMNVEV (reference sequence). CDR3 size: 15 residues. Written as DNA, the CDR3 is TGTGCCAGCAGTTTGGGGCAGGGGTCATCCACTGAAGCTTTCTTT. Translated: CASSLGQGSSTEAFF.

This chain links TRBV19 with TRBJ1-1; D unclear. Germline V gene lookup returns CDR1 LNHDA and CDR2 SQIVND (reference sequence). Trimming removed 1 base at V and 4 bases at J, with 4 bases between. This CDR3 is 12 amino acids long. The CDR3 DNA sequence: TGTGCCAGTAGTATAGGGAGCACTGAAGCTTTCTTT. It yields the protein CASSIGSTEAFF.

The rearrangement uses TRBV7-3 and TRBJ2-1; 9 positions match TRBD2. The CDR3 is made up of 15 amino acids. The junction had 6 bases not matched to a gene; V was cut back by 2 bases and J by 7 bases. The germline V gene encodes CDR1 SGHTA and CDR2 FQGTGA. As DNA, the CDR3 is TGTGCCAGCAGCTTAGCGGGGGGGCCGGGTAATGAGCAGTTCTTC. Residues: CASSLAGGPGNEQFF.

The genes are TRBV7-2 and TRBJ1-5; weak D call: TRBD1 (6 bases). The germline gives CDR1 SGHTA, CDR2 FQGNSA. The CDR3 has 13 residues. V gave up 3 bases and J gave up 8 bases, with 11 bases separating them. CDR3 sequence: CASSLDSQKPQHF. As DNA, the CDR3 is TGTGCCAGCAGCTTGGACAGCCAAAAGCCCCAGCATTTT.

The rearrangement joins TRBV7-9 to TRBJ1-1; D possibly corresponds to TRBD1 (5 bases). The CDR3 is 14 amino acids. V gave up 2 bases and J gave up 1 base, with 8 bases separating them. Germline V gene sequence: CDR1 SEHNR, CDR2 FQNEAQ (reference sequence). Here the CDR3 DNA reads TGTGCCAGCAGCTTACGGGGGGAGAACACTGAAGCTTTCTTT. Amino acid sequence: CASSLRGENTEAFF.